This TCR beta chain emerged from a study of CXCR3-negative and CXCR3-positive naive CD8 T cells. Points from the study as a whole: Relative to CXCR3-negative naive cells, CXCR3-positive naive cells had more hydrophobic TRB CDR3s.

With regard to this clonotype: Its antigen is currently unknown.

Libraries of TRB cDNA were made by 5' RACE and carried UMIs. No DNA is given; TCRdb re-called the 5' RACE reads and lists each CDR3 protein once. The clone table shows approximately 8,800 distinct CDR3 sequences, with the ten largest holding 1.5% to 2%. This CDR3 comprises 15 residues. Germline CDR1 and CDR2: MNHNY and SVGAGI (reference sequence). The sequencing sample was made of naive CXCR3+ CD8+ T cells from blood. As for subset: CD45RO-CCR7+CD27+CD95- naive CD8+ T cells expressing CXCR3 (TNR3+). The origin of this receptor is a human donor in good health. Some clones in this sample may be carry-over from other donors' samples. The V call is TRBV6-6, the J call TRBJ2-1; TCRdb returns TRBD2, unconfirmable since there is no DNA. The CDR3 sequence: CASTGTSGAYNEQFF.